These 28 T cell receptor beta chains were all obtained from the same sample, sequenced in a study of blood T cell repertoires in COVID-19 (dated by TCRdb to 2020 to 2021). The library was built by means of the immunoSEQ multiplex PCR assay. TCRdb took over this immuneACCESS table, retaining in-frame rearrangements with V and J assigned. Such tables are incomplete; in checked studies, under half of the missing clones stem from an unresolved V gene, and the remainder is unexplained. For this sample there are a few hundred thousand clones; 88% appear just once. The ten most abundant clones make up 5% of the sample. Sequences were obtained from PBMCs or T cells enriched from blood (not recorded which). These receptors came from a man aged 30 to 45 who had recovered from COVID-19.

This rearrangement joins TRBV5-1 to TRBJ2-7; D is ambiguous. The CDR3 is 14 residues long. Per the germline V gene, CDR1 is SGHRS and CDR2 is YFSETQ. Trimming stripped 4 bases from V and 2 bases from J, with 13 bases between. CDR3 nucleotide sequence: TGCGCCAGCAGCCTCCGCTCTTCTACCTACGAGCAGTACTTC. Translation: CASSLRSSTYEQYF.

The J gene is TRBJ1-3, the V gene TRBV9; 7 bases align to TRBD1. CDR1 and CDR2 (germline): SGDLS, YYNGEE. After removal of 3 bases from V and 0 bases from J, the junction contained 3 bases not matched to a gene. This CDR3 contains 15 residues. CDR3 DNA: TGTGCCAGCAGCGGACAGGGAGTCTCTGGAAACACCATATATTTT. Its protein is CASSGQGVSGNTIYF.

The chain has TRBV30 and TRBJ1-3, with TRBD1 identical over 9 bases. This CDR3 has 14 residues. Germline V gives CDR1 GTSNPN, CDR2 SVGIG (reference sequence). Trimming at V came to 1 base and at J to 4 bases, leaving 2 bases not matched to a gene. The CDR3 nucleotides are TGTGCCTGGAGTGGGGGGACAGGGGGAAACACCATATATTTT. Protein: CAWSGGTGGNTIYF.

CDR3 DNA: TGTGCCAGCAGCTTGGGGCAGGGGTCAAGCTATGAGCAGTTCTTC. This encodes CASSLGQGSSYEQFF. The V gene is TRBV5-4, the J gene TRBJ2-1; D possibly corresponds to TRBD1 (6 bases). V lost 0 bases and J 8 bases, leaving 15 bases between the germline ends. The germline gives CDR1 SGHNT, CDR2 YYREEE (reference sequence). The CDR3 has 15 residues.

As DNA, the CDR3 is TGTGCCAGCAGTTTCCAGGGGAGAGAGACCCAGTACTTC. Translated, it gives CASSFQGRETQYF. V usage is TRBV12-3 or TRBV12-4 and J usage is TRBJ2-5; a weak D match, TRBD1 (6 bases). Trimming cost V 3 bases and J 4 bases, with 9 bases left between them. The CDR3 contains 13 residues.

The chain is built from TRBV19 and TRBJ2-3; 10 bases line up with TRBD1. The J segment lost 5 bases and the V segment lost 6 bases, leaving 8 bases of the junction unmatched. The CDR3 is 15 residues long. From germline, CDR1 is LNHDA and CDR2 SQIVND (reference sequence). The CDR3 DNA reads as TGTGCCAGTAGGGACGGACAGGGGGGAAGAGATACGCAGTATTTT. Encoded protein: CASRDGQGGRDTQYF.

The V and J genes are TRBV9 and TRBJ1-4, with D perhaps TRBD1 (6 bases). V was trimmed by 0 bases and J by 7 bases, leaving 16 bases between them. CDR1 SGDLS and CDR2 YYNGEE come from the germline V gene. The length of the CDR3 is 16 residues. The CDR3 sequence is CASSVGTGRTSEKLFF. The CDR3 nucleotides read TGTGCCAGCAGCGTAGGAACAGGGCGAACCAGTGAAAAACTGTTTTTT.

The rearrangement links TRBV28 to TRBJ2-2; a possible D gene is TRBD1 (5 bases). Germline V gene sequence: CDR1 MDHEN, CDR2 SYDVKM. This CDR3 is built from 13 residues. Trimming stripped 8 bases from V and 4 bases from J, with 11 bases between. The CDR3 nucleotides are TGTGCCAGCTTAGACAGCACCACCGGGGAGCTGTTTTTT. This encodes CASLDSTTGELFF.

The J gene is TRBJ1-2, the V gene TRBV3-1 (or the pseudogene TRBV3-2); D gene uncertain. V lost 7 bases and J lost 0, with 9 bases in between. The CDR3 is 13 amino acids. The germline gives CDR1 LGHDT, CDR2 YNNKEL (reference sequence). In nucleotides, the CDR3 is TGTGCCAGCACCTCGAGTACTAACTATGGCTACACCTTC. Encoded protein: CASTSSTNYGYTF.

The chain is built from TRBV12-3 or TRBV12-4 and TRBJ1-4; maybe TRBD1 (6 bases). Trimming shortened V by 5 bases and J by 11 bases, and 12 bases separated the two germline ends. The CDR3 consists of 12 residues. The CDR3, as DNA: TGTGCCAGCAGTCCCCGACAGGATAAACTGTTTTTT. Protein sequence: CASSPRQDKLFF.

This rearrangement joins TRBV27 to TRBJ2-2; 8 nucleotides agree with TRBD1. V shed 5 bases, J shed 0 bases, and the junction held 5 bases outside the gene matches. CDR1 is MNHEY and CDR2 is SMNVEV in the germline V gene (reference sequence). The CDR3 sequence is 16 residues long. CDR3 sequence: CASSALTGANTGELFF. The CDR3 nucleotides read TGTGCCAGCAGTGCGCTGACAGGGGCGAACACCGGGGAGCTGTTTTTT.

This chain uses TRBV4-1 with TRBJ2-7; D may be TRBD1 (6 bases). The V gene lost 1 base and the J gene lost 7 bases, with 17 bases spanning the gap. Germline V CDR1 and CDR2: MGHRA, YSYEKL. The CDR3 has 15 amino acids. The CDR3 DNA reads as TGCGCCAGCAGCCAAGCGACCGGACAGCGAGCGGAGCAGTACTTC. Translation gives CASSQATGQRAEQYF.

The CDR3 DNA is TGTGCCAGCAGTCCACAGGGGCCTTGGAATCAGCCCCAGCATTTT. Its translation is CASSPQGPWNQPQHF. The rearrangement uses TRBV27 and TRBJ1-5; 7 bases map to TRBD1. Trimming at V came to 5 bases and at J to 4 bases, leaving 8 bases not matched to a gene. This CDR3 is 15 amino acids long. CDR1 is MNHEY and CDR2 is SMNVEV in the germline V gene (reference sequence).

This sequence joins TRBV9 and TRBJ1-4; 9 bases fit TRBD1. Per germline, CDR1 SGDLS and CDR2 YYNGEE. The CDR3 spans 14 residues. With 3 bases clipped from V and 10 bases from J, the junction kept 7 bases outside the gene matches. This chain's CDR3 is CASSATGGGGKLFF. The DNA of the CDR3 is TGTGCCAGCAGCGCAACAGGGGGCGGGGGAAAACTGTTTTTT.

The chain couples TRBV6-2 or TRBV6-3 to TRBJ1-1; a possible D gene is TRBD1 (5 bases). CDR1 is MNHEY and CDR2 is SVGEGT in the germline V gene. The V gene lost 3 bases and the J gene lost 4 bases, with 21 bases spanning the gap. This CDR3 region has 17 residues. CDR3 bases: TGTGCCAGCAGTTATAGCCTTTGGGGCAGGGTGGGCACTGAAGCTTTCTTT. Its protein product is CASSYSLWGRVGTEAFF.

The V call is TRBV27, the J call TRBJ1-6; no clear D. The CDR3 is 15 residues long. The germline CDR1 and CDR2 sequences are MNHEY and SMNVEV (reference sequence). V was clipped by 5 bases and J by 8 bases, with 16 bases between them. This CDR3 is CASSQMGGVDSPLHF. DNA of the CDR3: TGTGCCAGCAGTCAGATGGGAGGTGTGGATTCACCCCTCCACTTT.

This clone was seen a single time. V gene TRBV27 combines with J gene TRBJ1-2; perhaps TRBD1 as D (6 bases). Germline V CDR1 and CDR2: MNHEY, SMNVEV (reference sequence). V lost 4 bases, J lost 4 bases, and 19 bases lay in between. There are 16 residues in the CDR3. CDR3 loop: CASSSFLTGRIYGYTF. The CDR3 bases are TGTGCCAGCAGTTCCTTCCTGACAGGCAGGATCTATGGCTACACCTTC.

This clone was counted only a few times. CDR3 nucleotide sequence: TGCAGCGTTGGTACACTAGCGGGGGGGCGAGAGACCCAGTACTTC. Translation gives CSVGTLAGGRETQYF. The V call is TRBV29-1, the J call TRBJ2-5, with 13 bases aligning to TRBD2. Germline V lookup: CDR1 SQVTM, CDR2 ANQGSEA. The trim removed 4 bases at V and 4 bases at J, leaving 6 bases unmatched. The CDR3 consists of 15 residues.

V is TRBV7-9 and J is TRBJ2-7; D might be TRBD1 (5 bases). V dropped 3 bases and J dropped 7 bases, with 10 bases sitting between them. The CDR3 spans 12 residues. The germline gives CDR1 SEHNR, CDR2 FQNEAQ (reference sequence). The DNA for the CDR3 is TGTGCCAGCAGCTTTTTGCAGGGAGAGCAGTACTTC. Protein: CASSFLQGEQYF.

This sequence joins TRBV7-6 and TRBJ1-5, with no clear D. This CDR3 spans 15 amino acids. The V gene lost 5 bases and the J gene lost 0 bases, with 11 bases spanning the gap. Per the germline V gene, CDR1 is SGHVS and CDR2 is FNYEAQ. The DNA for the CDR3 is TGTGCCAGCAGCAAGATGGCTGGTAGCAATCAGCCCCAGCATTTT. Its translation is CASSKMAGSNQPQHF.

The V gene is TRBV28, the J gene TRBJ1-6; the D is unclear. Germline V CDR1 and CDR2: MDHEN, SYDVKM. This CDR3 comprises 13 residues. Trimming shortened V by 8 bases and J by 2 bases, and 7 bases separated the two germline ends. CDR3 sequence: CASHETYNSPLHF. The CDR3 nucleotides are TGTGCCAGCCACGAGACCTATAATTCACCCCTCCACTTT. The whole variable domain, filled in from reference TRBV28 and TRBJ1-6, reads DVKVTQSSRYLVKRTGEKVFLECVQDMDHENMFWYRQDPGLGLRLIYFSYDVKMKEKGDIPEGYSVSREKKERFSLILESASTNQTSMYLCASHETYNSPLHFGNGTRLTVT.

The CDR3 sequence: CASSGSLAGSYNEQFF. The CDR3, as DNA: TGTGCCAGCAGCGGATCACTAGCGGGCTCCTACAATGAGCAGTTCTTC. The chain links TRBV3-1 (or the pseudogene TRBV3-2) to TRBJ2-1; 9 bases line up with TRBD2. Germline-derived CDR1 and CDR2 are LGHDT and YNNKEL (reference sequence). Trimming at V came to 5 bases and at J to 0 bases, leaving 5 bases not matched to a gene. The CDR3 length is 16 residues.

The chain carries TRBV7-2 and TRBJ2-3, with TRBD1 matching over 7 bases. This CDR3 is built from 18 residues. The ends lost 5 bases at V and 5 bases at J; junction bases unmatched: 19. Germline CDR1 SGHTA, CDR2 FQGNSA. The CDR3 region has the DNA TGTGCCAGCAGCCCCACGCCCGGGACAGCACAGAGAGGAGATACGCAGTATTTT. Protein product: CASSPTPGTAQRGDTQYF.

The chain joins TRBV5-4 to TRBJ2-5; the D gene is possibly TRBD2 (5 bases). The CDR3 has 12 amino acids. The ends were cut back, 3 bases at V and 4 bases at J, with 7 bases in the middle. The germline V gene has CDR1 SGHNT and CDR2 YYREEE (reference sequence). As DNA, the CDR3 is TGTGCCAGCAGCTCGGCGGGAGAGACCCAGTACTTC. Its translation: CASSSAGETQYF.

The rearrangement uses TRBV2 and TRBJ1-6, with 10 bases aligning to TRBD1. Germline V gene lookup returns CDR1 SNHLY and CDR2 FYNNEI. The ends lost 3 bases at V and 8 bases at J; junction bases unmatched: 4. CDR3 length: 15 residues. CDR3 nucleotides: TGTGCCAGCAGTGACGCCGGGACAGGGGATTCACCCCTCCACTTT. Protein product: CASSDAGTGDSPLHF. The full variable domain, in which reference TRBV2 and TRBJ1-6 provide the parts outside the CDR3, is EPEVTQTPSHQVTQMGQEVILRCVPISNHLYFYWYRQILGQKVEFLVSFYNNEISEKSEIFDDQFSVERPDGSNFTLKIRSTKLEDSAMYFCASSDAGTGDSPLHFGNGTRLTVT.

The CDR3 DNA sequence: TGTGCCAGCAGCCTACGAGGACTAGCGGGGCGCTCCTACAATGAGCAGTTCTTC. It encodes CASSLRGLAGRSYNEQFF. The V and J genes are TRBV14 and TRBJ2-1; 12 bases map to TRBD2. The ends lost 4 bases at V and 0 bases at J; junction bases unmatched: 7. Germline V lookup: CDR1 SGHDN, CDR2 FVKESK. The CDR3 runs to 18 residues.

The V call is TRBV25-1, the J call TRBJ1-5; tentatively, D is TRBD1 (5 bases). Trimming took off 7 bases at V and 0 bases at J, with 16 bases between the two ends. Germline CDR1 reads MGHDK; CDR2 reads SYGVNS. This CDR3 comprises 16 residues. The CDR3 region is CASNALRGNSNQPQHF. The DNA for the CDR3 is TGTGCCAGCAACGCTCTCCGGGGGAATAGCAATCAGCCCCAGCATTTT.

This chain links TRBV28 with TRBJ2-5; D perhaps matches TRBD1 (5 bases). Germline lookup yields CDR1 MDHEN and CDR2 SYDVKM. The CDR3 spans 12 residues. The germline V and J ends were trimmed by 6 bases and 3 bases, with 8 bases remaining between them. The CDR3 coding sequence is TGTGCCAGCAGATCCAGGGAAGAGACCCAGTACTTC. Its translation is CASRSREETQYF.